The 7 T cell receptor beta chains below all came from one sample that was sequenced in a study of shared clonotypes between healthy human individuals. Generated by immunoSEQ multiplex PCR, the TCRdb table keeps only in-frame clones and is missing some. This table holds over a million clones, around 97% found once. Sequencing input: naive CD4+ T cells sorted from blood. Documented subset: CD45RA+ positively selected. The receptors were sampled from a man between 25 and 39 years old in good health.

The count of this clone is one. Here the CDR3 DNA reads TGTGCCAGCAGCACCGGACTCTTTAATGAGCAGTTCTTC. It specifies CASSTGLFNEQFF. The genes are TRBV9 and TRBJ2-1, with D possibly TRBD2 on 5 matching bases. CDR1 is SGDLS, CDR2 YYNGEE, per germline. V lost 4 bases to trimming and J lost 7 bases, with 12 bases between them. This CDR3 is 13 amino acids long.

The chain is built from TRBV5-1 and TRBJ2-3, with D unclear. Germline V CDR1 and CDR2: SGHRS, YFSETQ. The CDR3 loop spans 15 amino acids. The V end lost 2 bases, the J end lost 5 bases, and 15 bases lay between the germline ends. CDR3 DNA sequence: TGCGCCAGCAGCTTAGTATCGGGCCCGGGAGATACGCAGTATTTT. Translating gives CASSLVSGPGDTQYF.

The V and J genes are TRBV4-1 and TRBJ2-5; TRBD1 agrees at 7 bases. This CDR3 contains 17 residues. Germline V lookup: CDR1 MGHRA, CDR2 YSYEKL. The junction had 13 bases not matched to a gene; V was cut back by 5 bases and J by 1 base. The CDR3 nucleotides are TGCGCCAGCAGCTATTCCCCGTGGGGGACAGCCCAAGAGACCCAGTACTTC. Translation gives CASSYSPWGTAQETQYF.

V and J are TRBV28 and TRBJ1-2, with 9 bases identical to TRBD1. The junction had 14 bases not matched to a gene; V was cut back by 4 bases and J by 5 bases. The V gene's germline CDR1 is MDHEN and CDR2 SYDVKM. This CDR3 spans 17 amino acids. The CDR3 DNA follows: TGTGCCAGCAGTTCCACGGACAGGGGTCGGCGCTTTTATGGCTACACCTTC. Translated, it gives CASSSTDRGRRFYGYTF.

The CDR3 nucleotides are TGCGCCAGCAGTGAGTCCGAGGGACTAGGTGAGGATACGCAGTATTTT. Its translation: CASSESEGLGEDTQYF. The chain joins TRBV10-1 to TRBJ2-3; 8 bases match TRBD2. This CDR3 is built from 16 residues. In germline, CDR1 is WNHNN, CDR2 SYGVQD (reference sequence). Germline trimming cut 0 bases from V and 6 bases from J; bases unmatched to any gene: 8.

This chain links TRBV6-1 with TRBJ1-2; 11 nucleotides line up with TRBD1. V lost 11 bases and J lost 5; bases outside the gene matches: 10. CDR1 is MNHNS, CDR2 SASEGT, per germline. The CDR3 has 14 residues. CDR3 in DNA: TGTGCCGGGCGGGACAGGGGGGCGAATTATGGCTACACCTTC. It encodes CAGRDRGANYGYTF.

The genes are TRBV19 and TRBJ2-5, with 8 bases fitting TRBD2. This CDR3 comprises 14 residues. Germline lookup yields CDR1 LNHDA and CDR2 SQIVND (reference sequence). V trimming: 7 bases; J trimming: 1 base; junction bases outside the gene matches: 5. The CDR3 protein is CASTTAGGQETQYF. The CDR3 DNA is TGTGCCAGTACTACCGCGGGAGGCCAAGAGACCCAGTACTTC.